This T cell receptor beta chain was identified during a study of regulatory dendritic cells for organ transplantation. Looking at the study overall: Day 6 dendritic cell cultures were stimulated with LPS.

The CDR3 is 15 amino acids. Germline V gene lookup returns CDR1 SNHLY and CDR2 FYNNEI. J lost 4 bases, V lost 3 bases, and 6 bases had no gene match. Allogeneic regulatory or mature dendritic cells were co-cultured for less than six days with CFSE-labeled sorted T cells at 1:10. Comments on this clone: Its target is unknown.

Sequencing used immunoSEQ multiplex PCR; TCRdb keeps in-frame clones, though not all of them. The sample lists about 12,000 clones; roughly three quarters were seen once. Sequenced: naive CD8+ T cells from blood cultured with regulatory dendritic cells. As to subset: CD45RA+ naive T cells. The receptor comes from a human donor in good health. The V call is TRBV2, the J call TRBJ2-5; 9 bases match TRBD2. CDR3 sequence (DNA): TGTGCCAGCAGTGAGCCTAGCGGGGCCCCAGAGACCCAGTACTTC. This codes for CASSEPSGAPETQYF.